The T cell receptor (beta chain) under discussion was sequenced for a study of T cells in Graves' hyperthyroidism and ophthalmopathy. Regions amplified from RNA transcripts were the TCR beta CDR3 regions. The HTBI primer set drove a first-round RT-PCR of the TCR CDR3. TCRdb passed the multiplex PCR reads through MiXCR, listing each CDR3 protein once. This table has 300,000 to 450,000 distinct CDR3 sequences, around a sixth appearing once. The CDR3 extends over 13 amino acids. Trimming removed 10 bases from V and 1 base from J, with 11 bases in between. Germline V CDR1 and CDR2: MDHEN, SYDVKM. This clonotype was picked up a small number of times.

The sample consisted of blood. V usage is TRBV28 and J usage is TRBJ2-1; D uncertain. The clonotype was recovered from a man younger than 30 with Graves' ophthalmopathy. This CDR3 is CATYRESYNEQFF. The CDR3, as DNA: TGTGCCACATACAGAGAATCCTACAATGAGCAGTTCTTC.